This TCR beta chain was recovered during a study of cytotoxic CD8 clonotypes in ibrutinib-treated CLL. Assay: immunoSEQ multiplex PCR; the TCRdb copy retains only in-frame clones and omits some. The data contain over 200,000 clones, nearly 80% of them seen just once; the ten biggest clones take up 11%. V dropped 0 bases and J dropped 2; count of bases not matched to a gene: 4. The CDR3 covers 15 residues. CDR1 and CDR2 (germline): SEHNR, FQNEAQ (reference sequence). This chain uses TRBV7-9 with TRBJ2-7; TRBD1 agrees at 7 bases. This TCR was sampled from a human donor with chronic lymphocytic leukemia. Sample: PBMCs, taken after 12 months of ibrutinib treatment. CDR3 loop: CASSLAGTDPYEQYF. The CDR3 nucleotides are TGTGCCAGCAGCTTAGCTGGGACAGATCCCTACGAGCAGTACTTC.